Below, 25 T cell receptor beta chains from the same sample are listed, as sequenced in a study of CD8+ T cells in alopecia areata. cDNA serving as the sequencing template came from extracted, reverse transcribed RNA. The data were produced by immunoSEQ multiplex PCR, yet TCRdb's version contains in-frame clones alone and is incomplete. The profile shows about 180,000 clones, 50% to 70% of them singletons. The source material was CD4+ T cells sorted from blood, sampled at week 0. Receptors were obtained from a human donor with alopecia areata.

Comment on this clone: Other DNA sequences in this sample translate to the same CDR3. The chain uses TRBV5-1 and TRBJ2-7, with TRBD1 matching 8 bases. With V trimmed by 4 bases and J by 4 bases, 10 bases remained unmatched. CDR1 is SGHRS and CDR2 is YFSETQ in the germline V gene. CDR3 size: 15 residues. In DNA, the CDR3 is TGCGCCAGCAGCCCGGGCGGGACAGGAGTTTACGAGCAGTACTTC. Translation: CASSPGGTGVYEQYF.

The rearrangement links TRBV5-1 to TRBJ2-5; 15 bases map to TRBD2. V lost 4 bases, J lost 3 bases, and 4 bases stayed unmatched. Per the germline V gene, CDR1 is SGHRS and CDR2 is YFSETQ. The CDR3 is 16 amino acids. CDR3 DNA sequence: TGCGCCAGCAGCCCGCGGACTAGCGGGGGGGAAGAGACCCAGTACTTC. Its translation: CASSPRTSGGEETQYF.

The chain joins TRBV5-1 to TRBJ2-1, with TRBD2 identical over 8 bases. Looked up from germline, CDR1 is SGHRS and CDR2 is YFSETQ. V was pared by 7 bases and J by 0 bases, with 6 bases of the junction left unmatched. This CDR3 region has 15 residues. The CDR3 here is CASSLAGSSYNEQFF. As DNA, the CDR3 is TGCGCCAGCTCCTTAGCGGGGTCCTCCTACAATGAGCAGTTCTTC.

The chain is built from TRBV30 and TRBJ1-2; 8 bases are a match to TRBD1. The CDR3 runs to 15 residues. Germline CDR1 GTSNPN, CDR2 SVGIG (reference sequence). The J segment lost 7 bases and the V segment lost 0 bases, leaving 10 bases of the junction unmatched. The CDR3 spells CAWSVAGGGSLGYTF. The CDR3 DNA follows: TGTGCCTGGAGTGTTGCAGGGGGCGGTAGTCTTGGCTACACCTTC.

The rearrangement joins TRBV7-9 to TRBJ1-2; a possible D gene is TRBD1 (5 bases). CDR3 length equals 13 residues. Germline V gene lookup returns CDR1 SEHNR and CDR2 FQNEAQ (reference sequence). Trimming removed 5 bases from V and 3 bases from J, with 10 bases in between. The CDR3 sequence is CASSHGTDYGYTF. Here the CDR3 DNA reads TGTGCCAGCAGCCACGGGACGGACTATGGCTACACCTTC.

This chain connects TRBV2 to TRBJ1-1; D uncertain. V was shortened by 2 bases and J by 4 bases, with 11 bases between the two germline ends. Germline V gene sequence: CDR1 SNHLY, CDR2 FYNNEI. The CDR3 consists of 14 residues. The CDR3 loop reads CASSEHDGATEAFF. The CDR3 coding sequence is TGTGCCAGCAGTGAACATGACGGAGCCACTGAAGCTTTCTTT.

This chain connects TRBV2 to TRBJ2-5; TRBD1 aligns across 11 bases. The length of the CDR3 is 16 residues. From germline, CDR1 is SNHLY and CDR2 FYNNEI. The J segment lost 4 bases and the V segment lost 4 bases, leaving 8 bases of the junction unmatched. CDR3 nucleotides: TGTGCCAGCAGTGGAGGGACAGGGGGACTCGCAGAGACCCAGTACTTC. It translates to CASSGGTGGLAETQYF.

This chain uses TRBV6-1 with TRBJ1-1; D gene uncertain. The germline V gene has CDR1 MNHNS and CDR2 SASEGT. Trimming stripped 0 bases from V and 2 bases from J, with 13 bases between. The CDR3 loop spans 16 amino acids. The DNA of the CDR3 is TGTGCCAGCAGTGAAGCCTACAGTCCACTCAACACTGAAGCTTTCTTT. Amino acids: CASSEAYSPLNTEAFF.

The chain is built from TRBV29-1 and TRBJ1-1; D perhaps matches TRBD1 (5 bases). V lost 1 base and J 1 base, leaving 7 bases between the germline ends. The CDR3 has 13 amino acids. Looked up from germline, CDR1 is SQVTM and CDR2 is ANQGSEA. The chain's CDR3 is CSVEGTPNTEAFF. CDR3 coding DNA: TGCAGCGTTGAAGGGACACCGAACACTGAAGCTTTCTTT.

This clone turned up a few times. The genes are TRBV6-5 and TRBJ1-6; D unclear. With 0 bases removed from V and 8 bases from J, the gap between germline ends came to 8 bases. Germline-derived CDR1 and CDR2 are MNHEY and SVGAGI. This CDR3 has 14 residues. The CDR3 nucleotides read TGTGCCAGCAGTTACTCCCTGGGTCATTCACCCCTCCACTTT. Its translation is CASSYSLGHSPLHF.

CDR3 DNA: TGTGCCAGCAGCACCAGATCAGGGGACGATGAGCAGTTCTTC. Translating gives CASSTRSGDDEQFF. The chain links TRBV7-9 to TRBJ2-1, with D possibly TRBD1 on 6 matching bases. CDR1 and CDR2 from the germline V gene are SEHNR and FQNEAQ (reference sequence). CDR3 length equals 14 residues. Between the trimmed V and J ends, which lost 5 bases and 8 bases, there was a span of 16 bases.

This clone occurred a few times. This sequence joins TRBV10-3 and TRBJ1-2; D remains ambiguous. The V gene lost 0 bases and the J gene lost 8 bases, with 16 bases spanning the gap. The CDR3 is 15 residues long. The V gene's germline CDR1 is ENHRY and CDR2 SYGVKD. CDR3 sequence (DNA): TGTGCCATCAGTGAGTCGTTTAATCAGCTCGGAGGCTACACCTTC. This sequence encodes CAISESFNQLGGYTF.

Only a few counts were recorded for this clone. The chain uses TRBV5-1 and TRBJ2-3; D is possibly TRBD1 or TRBD2 (5 bases each). The V gene's germline CDR1 is SGHRS and CDR2 YFSETQ. Trimming stripped 7 bases from V and 2 bases from J, with 11 bases between. There are 13 residues in the CDR3. The CDR3 nucleotides read TGCGCCAGCGGACGGGGCGCCACAGATACGCAGTATTTT. Translation gives CASGRGATDTQYF. Looking up the rest from reference TRBV5-1 and TRBJ2-3 gives the full variable domain: KAGVTQTPRYLIKTRGQQVTLSCSPISGHRSVSWYQQTPGQGLQFLFEYFSETQRNKGNFPGRFSGRQFSNSRSEMNVSTLELGDSALYLCASGRGATDTQYFGPGTRLTVL.

This clone has just a few counts. The rearrangement uses TRBV5-1 and TRBJ2-5; 7 positions match TRBD1. Unmatched junction bases numbered 0, after V lost 1 base and J lost 3 bases. The germline V gene encodes CDR1 SGHRS and CDR2 YFSETQ. CDR3 length: 13 amino acids. DNA of the CDR3: TGCGCCAGCAGCTTGCAGGGGGAAGAGACCCAGTACTTC. It codes for CASSLQGEETQYF. Supplemented by reference TRBV5-1 and TRBJ2-5, the full variable domain reads KAGVTQTPRYLIKTRGQQVTLSCSPISGHRSVSWYQQTPGQGLQFLFEYFSETQRNKGNFPGRFSGRQFSNSRSEMNVSTLELGDSALYLCASSLQGEETQYFGPGTRLLVL.

V gene TRBV30 combines with J gene TRBJ1-6; D ambiguous. V lost 3 bases and J lost 7, with 13 bases in between. This CDR3 is 14 amino acids long. From germline, CDR1 is GTSNPN and CDR2 SVGIG (reference sequence). Here the CDR3 DNA reads TGTGCCTGGAGCCCCCCGACCGGGAATTCACCCCTCCACTTT. This translates into CAWSPPTGNSPLHF.

The chain has TRBV5-1 and TRBJ2-3; 12 bases agree with TRBD2. V lost 0 bases to trimming and J lost 4 bases; unmatched junction nucleotides: 3. The CDR3 sequence is 16 residues long. The V gene's germline CDR1 is SGHRS and CDR2 YFSETQ. The CDR3: CASSLALAGGADTQYF. As DNA, the CDR3 is TGCGCCAGCAGCTTGGCACTAGCGGGGGGCGCAGATACGCAGTATTTT. The variable domain in full, completed from reference TRBV5-1 and TRBJ2-3, reads KAGVTQTPRYLIKTRGQQVTLSCSPISGHRSVSWYQQTPGQGLQFLFEYFSETQRNKGNFPGRFSGRQFSNSRSEMNVSTLELGDSALYLCASSLALAGGADTQYFGPGTRLTVL.

This chain's CDR3 is CASSFSGAGETQYF. CDR3 coding DNA: TGTGCCAGCAGCTTTAGCGGGGCGGGTGAGACCCAGTACTTC. The gene calls are TRBV7-9 and TRBJ2-5; 8 positions match TRBD2. The germline V gene encodes CDR1 SEHNR and CDR2 FQNEAQ (reference sequence). The V segment lost 3 bases and the J segment 5 bases; nucleotides outside the gene matches: 5. The CDR3 has 14 amino acids.

The gene calls are TRBV27 and TRBJ2-6, with D uncertain. CDR3 length: 16 residues. Germline CDR1 reads MNHEY; CDR2 reads SMNVEV (reference sequence). V gave up 0 bases and J gave up 0 bases, with 6 bases separating them. The CDR3 is CASSLSFSSGANVLTF. The CDR3 coding sequence is TGTGCCAGCAGTTTATCGTTCAGCTCTGGGGCCAACGTCCTGACTTTC.

This chain uses TRBV6-1 with TRBJ1-2; D is ambiguous. The CDR3 consists of 13 residues. From germline, CDR1 is MNHNS and CDR2 SASEGT. V lost 2 bases and J 2 bases, leaving 6 bases between the germline ends. CDR3 coding DNA: TGTGCCAGCAGTGAAAACAGAAACTATGGCTACACCTTC. Translated, it gives CASSENRNYGYTF.

The chain joins TRBV19 to TRBJ1-6; no clear D. This CDR3 is 15 amino acids long. Trimming took off 0 bases at V and 10 bases at J, with 13 bases between the two ends. Germline CDR1 and CDR2: LNHDA and SQIVND (reference sequence). CDR3 residues: CASSIEPGVGSPLHF. For the CDR3, the DNA is TGTGCCAGTAGTATAGAGCCCGGGGTAGGATCACCCCTCCACTTT.

V gene TRBV30 combines with J gene TRBJ2-5, with a tentative D call TRBD2 (5 bases). This CDR3 has 14 residues. Trimming took off 0 bases at V and 5 bases at J, with 13 bases between the two ends. Germline CDR1 GTSNPN, CDR2 SVGIG (reference sequence). The CDR3 region has the DNA TGTGCCTGGAGTGTACGTCGGGATTGGGAGACCCAGTACTTC. Translating gives CAWSVRRDWETQYF.

This rearrangement joins TRBV6-5 to TRBJ1-2; 7 bases align to TRBD1. Germline V gene sequence: CDR1 MNHEY, CDR2 SVGAGI. V gave up 4 bases and J gave up 4 bases; unmatched junction bases: 12. This CDR3 is built from 16 residues. The CDR3 sequence: CASSSWEGTDSYGYTF. CDR3 sequence (DNA): TGTGCCAGCAGTTCCTGGGAGGGGACAGATTCCTATGGCTACACCTTC.

The chain links TRBV30 to TRBJ2-5; 10 bases line up with TRBD2. This CDR3 is 15 amino acids long. J lost 2 bases, V lost 2 bases, and 5 bases had no gene match. Per germline, CDR1 GTSNPN and CDR2 SVGIG (reference sequence). The CDR3 coding sequence is TGTGCCTGGAGTTACGCTAGCGGGGGACAAGAGACCCAGTACTTC. Translation gives CAWSYASGGQETQYF.

J is TRBJ1-1 and V is TRBV4-1; 7 positions match TRBD1. The CDR3 runs to 16 residues. The ends lost 1 base at V and 0 bases at J; junction bases unmatched: 5. Germline V CDR1 and CDR2: MGHRA, YSYEKL. CDR3 in amino acids: CASSQGLRGMNTEAFF. CDR3 in DNA: TGCGCCAGCAGCCAAGGACTCAGGGGGATGAACACTGAAGCTTTCTTT.

The gene calls are TRBV30 and TRBJ1-2, with TRBD1 as a possible D gene (6 bases). V was pared by 4 bases and J by 7 bases, with 16 bases between. This CDR3 has 13 amino acids. Per germline, CDR1 GTSNPN and CDR2 SVGIG (reference sequence). DNA for the CDR3: TGTGCCTGGACCGCCGGACAGCTAGTTGGCTACACCTTC. Protein product: CAWTAGQLVGYTF.